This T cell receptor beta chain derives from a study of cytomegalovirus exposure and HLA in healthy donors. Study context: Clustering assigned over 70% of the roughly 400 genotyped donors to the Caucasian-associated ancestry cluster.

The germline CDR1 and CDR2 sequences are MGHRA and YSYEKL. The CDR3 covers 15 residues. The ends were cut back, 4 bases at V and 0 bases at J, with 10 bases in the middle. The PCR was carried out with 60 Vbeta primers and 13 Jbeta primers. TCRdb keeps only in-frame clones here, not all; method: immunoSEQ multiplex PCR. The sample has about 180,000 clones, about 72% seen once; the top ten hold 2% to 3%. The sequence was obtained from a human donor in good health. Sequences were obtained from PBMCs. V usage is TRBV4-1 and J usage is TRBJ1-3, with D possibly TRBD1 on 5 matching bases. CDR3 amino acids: CASSPDSRSGNTIYF. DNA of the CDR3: TGCGCCAGCAGCCCCGACAGCCGCTCTGGAAACACCATATATTTT.